This T cell receptor beta chain was captured in a study of blood T cell repertoires in COVID-19. Study-level background: COVID-19 samples collected from the United States, Italy and Spain covered acute and convalescent phases.

The ends were cut back, 2 bases at V and 2 bases at J, with 7 bases in the middle. CDR1 and CDR2 (germline): LGHDT, YNNKEL (reference sequence). CDR3 length: 13 residues. To note about this clone: Within the sample, other DNA sequences also encode this same CDR3.

Sequenced by immunoSEQ multiplex PCR; TCRdb stores in-frame clones only, minus some. The top ten hold roughly 20% of the sample, which has under 130,000 clones, roughly 80% seen once. The specimen was peripheral blood. The gene calls are TRBV3-1 (or the pseudogene TRBV3-2) and TRBJ2-7; D possibly corresponds to TRBD2 (5 bases). This sequence originates from a man between 65 and 80 years old with active or convalescent COVID-19. CDR3 bases: TGTGCCAGCAGCCAACGGGGTACCTACGAGCAGTACTTC. This translates into CASSQRGTYEQYF.